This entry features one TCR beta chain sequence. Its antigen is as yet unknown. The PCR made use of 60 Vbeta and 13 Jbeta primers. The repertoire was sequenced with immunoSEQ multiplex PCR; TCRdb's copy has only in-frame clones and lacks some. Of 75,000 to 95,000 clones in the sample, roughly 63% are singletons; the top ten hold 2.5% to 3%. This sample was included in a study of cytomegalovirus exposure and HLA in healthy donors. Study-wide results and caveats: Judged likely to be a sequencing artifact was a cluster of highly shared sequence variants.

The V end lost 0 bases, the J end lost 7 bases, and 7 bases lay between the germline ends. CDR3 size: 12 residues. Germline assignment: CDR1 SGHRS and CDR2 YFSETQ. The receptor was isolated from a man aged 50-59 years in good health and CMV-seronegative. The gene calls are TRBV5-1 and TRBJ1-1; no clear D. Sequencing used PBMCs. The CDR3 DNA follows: TGCGCCAGCAGCTTGGACTCGGGTGAAGCTTTCTTT. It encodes CASSLDSGEAFF. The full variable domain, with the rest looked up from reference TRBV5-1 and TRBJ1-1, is KAGVTQTPRYLIKTRGQQVTLSCSPISGHRSVSWYQQTPGQGLQFLFEYFSETQRNKGNFPGRFSGRQFSNSRSEMNVSTLELGDSALYLCASSLDSGEAFFGQGTRLTVV.